Listed below are T cell receptor beta chains from one sample, sequenced in a study of metastatic and nonmetastatic thyroid tumors. TCRdb recomputed clones from the PCR reads via MiXCR. Of about 12,000 clones in the sample, 25% to 30% were seen once. Sequencing used tumor tissue. These receptors originate from a female donor with papillary thyroid cancer or a benign thyroid nodule (not recorded which). Some clones in this sample may be carry-over from other donors' samples. The CDR3 runs from the conserved cysteine through the conserved F or W. The D gene is left open where the match is weak. For some rows the clone size is stated as once, few or many, or as a class when expanded; others skip it.

abundance,v_gene,d_gene,j_gene,CDR3nt,CDR3aa
NA,TRBV6-1,NA,TRBJ1-2,TGTGCCAGCAGTGAAGCTATAGGAGGGTGGCAAGGCTGCACCTTC,CASSEAIGGWQGCTF
few,TRBV27,NA,TRBJ2-1,TGTGCCAGCATGAGAGGTATCGGGGCTGAGCAGTTCTTC,CASMRGIGAEQFF
many,TRBV5-1,TRBD2,TRBJ2-1,TGCGCCAGCAGCCAGGGACTAGCGGGCTGGGGTGAGCAGTTCTTC,CASSQGLAGWGEQFF
few,TRBV19,NA,TRBJ1-3,TGTGCCAGTAGCTACTTCCCAGGAAACACCATATATTTT,CASSYFPGNTIYF
NA,TRBV4-3,NA,TRBJ2-7,TGCGCCAGCAGCCAAGGACATAGTAGCTCCTACGAGCAGTACTTC,CASSQGHSSSYEQYF
few,TRBV6-2/TRBV6-3,TRBD2,TRBJ2-1,TGTGCCAGCAGACATGGGACTAGGGTATACTACAATGAGCAGTTCTTC,CASRHGTRVYYNEQFF
NA,TRBV7-9,NA,TRBJ1-1,TGTGCCAGCAGCAAGACAGGGAACACTGAAGCTTTCTTT,CASSKTGNTEAFF
NA,TRBV28,NA,TRBJ2-7,TGTGCCAGCAGTTCAGCTGAGACGCGGAGCTCCTACGAGCAGTACTTC,CASSSAETRSSYEQYF
many,TRBV7-9,TRBD2,TRBJ2-1,TGTGCCAGCAGCCGATGGACTAGCGGGAGCTCCTACAATGAGCAGTTCTTC,CASSRWTSGSSYNEQFF
NA,TRBV20-1,NA,TRBJ2-7,TGCAGTGCTAGAAGGATGGGGTACGAGCAGTACTTC,CSARRMGYEQYF
NA,TRBV25-1,TRBD1,TRBJ2-7,TGTGCCAGCGCCGAAACAGGGGGCTACGAGCAGTACTTC,CASAETGGYEQYF
NA,TRBV11-2,NA,TRBJ2-7,TGTGCCAGCAGCTTAGCCCGGAGCAGGGGTTACGAGCAGTACTTC,CASSLARSRGYEQYF
NA,TRBV6-1,TRBD1,TRBJ2-7,TGTGCCAGCACTGACAGGGGTTTGGAGAACGAGCAGTACTTC,CASTDRGLENEQYF
medium-sized,TRBV20-1,TRBD2,TRBJ2-7,TGCAGTGCAATTACTAGCGCGCCTCGCGGAGAGCAGTACTTC,CSAITSAPRGEQYF
NA,TRBV20-1,NA,TRBJ2-7,TGCAGTGCTAGGATGGAGGGGGCGCGTTACGAGCAGTACTTC,CSARMEGARYEQYF
few,TRBV2,TRBD1,TRBJ1-1,TGTGCCAGCAGACTCCGACAGGGAGGGACTGAAGCTTTCTTT,CASRLRQGGTEAFF
few,TRBV2,NA,TRBJ1-6,TGTGCCAGCAGTGAGTCCTCACCCCTCCACTTT,CASSESSPLHF
NA,TRBV5-1,NA,TRBJ2-1,TGCGCCAGCAGCTTGGCCGGCAGGAACCCCAATGAGCAGTTCTTC,CASSLAGRNPNEQFF
few,TRBV6-2/TRBV6-3,NA,TRBJ1-2,TGTGCCAGCAGTTACGGAGCCTCTGGGCAGGGGATTTGGGGCTACACCTTC,CASSYGASGQGIWGYTF
NA,TRBV4-1,TRBD2,TRBJ2-2,TGCGCCAGCATCCAGGGGACTAGCGGGCCTAGGGGCGGGGAGCTGTTTTTT,CASIQGTSGPRGGELFF
many,TRBV5-8,TRBD2,TRBJ2-1,TGTGCCAGCAGCCCCTGGGGGACTAGCGAAAGTAATGAGCAGTTCTTC,CASSPWGTSESNEQFF
NA,TRBV20-1,NA,TRBJ1-2,TGCAGTGCTAGTCTGCGGGACAAGCAGAACTATGGCTACACCTTC,CSASLRDKQNYGYTF
few,TRBV19,NA,TRBJ1-1,TGTGCCAGTATTTCGGGCAGGGCGAGTACTGAAGCTTTCTTT,CASISGRASTEAFF
many,TRBV20-1,NA,TRBJ2-3,TGCAGTGCTAGCGGCAGGGTTGGGAGCACAGATACGCAGTATTTT,CSASGRVGSTDTQYF
few,TRBV27,TRBD2,TRBJ2-1,TGTGCCAGCAGATTAGCGGGAGTCCTAGGGGATGAGCAGTTCTTC,CASRLAGVLGDEQFF
medium-sized,TRBV6-1,NA,TRBJ1-3,TGTGCCAGCTTTTGGACGGTAGGAACTGGAAACACCATATATTTT,CASFWTVGTGNTIYF
once,TRBV5-1,NA,TRBJ2-2,TGCGCCAGCAGCTTGGCCTGGGGGGCCGGGGAGCTGTTTTTT,CASSLAWGAGELFF
medium-sized,TRBV20-1,NA,TRBJ1-5,TGCAGTGCACTCCACGATTTCAATCAGCCCCAGCATTTT,CSALHDFNQPQHF
many,TRBV28,NA,TRBJ2-7,TGTGCCAGCAGTTTATGGCCCCAGGGGAATGAATGGTACTTC,CASSLWPQGNEWYF
NA,TRBV28,TRBD2,TRBJ2-1,TGTGCCAGCAGTTCCGAACTAGCGGGAGGAATCGGCGATGAGCAGTTCTTC,CASSSELAGGIGDEQFF
many,TRBV15,TRBD1,TRBJ2-1,TGTGCCACCAGCCATCTATCAGACAGGGGACAGTTCAATGAGCAGTTCTTC,CATSHLSDRGQFNEQFF
few,TRBV6-1,NA,TRBJ2-7,TGTGCCAGCAGTCCCCTTGAGGGTTTGGCCCCCTACGAGCAGTACTTC,CASSPLEGLAPYEQYF
NA,TRBV5-1,TRBD1,TRBJ2-1,TGCGCCAGCAGCCCGGGACAGGGAACCTACAATGAGCAGTTCTTC,CASSPGQGTYNEQFF
medium-sized,TRBV27,NA,TRBJ1-1,TGTGCCAGCAGTTCGGGGGGGGCTGAAGCTTTCTTT,CASSSGGAEAFF
many,TRBV27,NA,TRBJ2-1,TGTGCCAGCAGTTCGGTGGGAGGATGGGATGAGCGGTTCTTC,CASSSVGGWDERFF
NA,TRBV3-1,NA,TRBJ1-2,TGTGCCAGCAGCCGTCCGGGAAAGAATTACTACACCTTC,CASSRPGKNYYTF
many,TRBV18,NA,TRBJ2-3,TGTGCCAGCTCACCACCGTCGTGGGCAGATACGCAGTATTTT,CASSPPSWADTQYF